This T cell receptor (beta chain) was retrieved from a study of beta chain features in type 1 diabetes. Sequenced material consisted of expressed TCRB transcripts (all of the isolated RNA was reverse transcribed). Clones were read by immunoSEQ multiplex PCR, and TCRdb kept only the in-frame ones, dropping some. This table has 65,000 to 100,000 clones, around 32% appearing once. Sample: stem cell memory CD4+ T cells from blood. The clonotype originates from a woman under 30 in good health.

The CDR3 nucleotides are TGCAGCGTTAACGGGGGAACCTCTGGGGCCAACGTCCTGACTTTC. It is translated as CSVNGGTSGANVLTF. V is TRBV29-1 and J is TRBJ2-6; possibly TRBD2 for D (6 bases). Germline CDR1 and CDR2: SQVTM and ANQGSEA. V was cut by 5 bases and J by 0 bases, with 11 bases left in between. The CDR3 length is 15 residues. The variable domain in full, with the rest retrieved from reference TRBV29-1 and TRBJ2-6, is SAVISQKPSRDICQRGTSLTIQCQVDSQVTMMFWYRQQPGQSLTLIATANQGSEATYESGFVIDKFPISRPNLTFSTLTVSNMSPEDSSIYLCSVNGGTSGANVLTFGAGSRLTVL.